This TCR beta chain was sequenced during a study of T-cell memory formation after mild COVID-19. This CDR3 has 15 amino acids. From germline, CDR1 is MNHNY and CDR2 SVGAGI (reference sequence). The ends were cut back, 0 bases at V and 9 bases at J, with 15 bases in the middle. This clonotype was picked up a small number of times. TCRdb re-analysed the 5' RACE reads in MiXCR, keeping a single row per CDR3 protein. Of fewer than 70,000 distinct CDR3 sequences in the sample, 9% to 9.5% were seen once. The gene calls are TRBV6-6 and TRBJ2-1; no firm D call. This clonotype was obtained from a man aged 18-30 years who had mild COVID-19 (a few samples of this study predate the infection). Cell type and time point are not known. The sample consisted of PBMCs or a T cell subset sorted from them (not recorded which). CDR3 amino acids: CASSYSTDAEVEQFF. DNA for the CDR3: TGTGCCAGCAGTTACTCCACCGATGCCGAGGTTGAGCAGTTCTTC.